Below, one T cell receptor beta chain is given with its context. Its antigen is unknown. MiXCR, run by TCRdb on the reads, gives a single entry per CDR3 protein. This sample carries roughly 920,000 distinct CDR3 sequences, roughly 31% of them seen once, and the ten largest clones take 11% to 15%. With 2 bases removed from V and 0 bases from J, the gap between germline ends came to 14 bases. Germline CDR1 reads MDHEN; CDR2 reads SYDVKM. This CDR3 is built from 17 residues. The sample belongs to a study of T cell repertoires in cytomegalovirus infection. Study-wide background: Recently identified HLA-C-restricted and well-studied HLA-B-restricted CMV epitopes were used. A matching HLA type, together with CMV infection, was signaled by public TCR beta signatures. Study-level results: What dominated the ex vivo response were HLA-C-restricted CMV-specific TCR beta clonotypes.

The rearrangement uses TRBV28 and TRBJ2-1; a weak D match, TRBD2 (7 bases). The sequencing here drew on cultured CD8+ T cells from PBMCs, taken from culture after CMV antigen stimulation. The sequence was obtained from a human donor in good health (CMV status not recorded). Some clones in this sample may be carry-over from other donors' samples. The CDR3 here is CASSLNGGGSSYNEQFF. The CDR3 nucleotides read TGTGCCAGCAGTTTAAACGGGGGCGGGAGCTCCTACAATGAGCAGTTCTTC.